This TCR beta chain was sequenced during a study of blood T cell repertoires in COVID-19. CDR1 is SGHNT and CDR2 is YYREEE in the germline V gene (reference sequence). The CDR3 has 14 amino acids. V lost 4 bases and J lost 6, with 11 bases in between. Authors' data handling: Estimation of nucleated cell counts relied on the amplification of reference gene primers. Clones were read by immunoSEQ multiplex PCR, and TCRdb kept only the in-frame ones, dropping some. That table gives V, J and clone size, and the DNA gave D and trimming. The profile shows tens of thousands of clones, about nine tenths of them singletons.

This clonotype originated in a man aged 70 or older with active or convalescent COVID-19. This sequence joins TRBV5-4 and TRBJ1-6, with no clear D. The sequenced sample was peripheral blood. The CDR3 DNA is TGTGCCAGCAGCGTCGACTCGATTAATTCACCCCTCCACTTT. It yields the protein CASSVDSINSPLHF.